The rows below give T cell receptor beta chains drawn from one sample of a study of metastatic and nonmetastatic thyroid tumors. TCRdb re-processed the PCR reads through MiXCR. The data show 35,000 to 50,000 clones, approximately 28% seen once. The sample consisted of blood. These receptors originate from a male donor with papillary thyroid cancer or a benign thyroid nodule (not recorded which). Some clones in this sample may be carry-over from other donors' samples. Both conserved end residues are part of each CDR3. The D gene is left open where the match is weak. Clone size, where shown, is once, few, many, or a class for clones that have expanded.

v_gene: TRBV12-3/TRBV12-4; j_gene: TRBJ1-5; d_gene: TRBD1; abundance: few; CDR3nt: TGTGCCAGCAGCTACTATACAGGGGGCCCGAATCAGCCCCAGCATTTT; CDR3aa: CASSYYTGGPNQPQHF
v_gene: TRBV7-3; j_gene: TRBJ2-1; d_gene: TRBD2; abundance: many; CDR3nt: TGTGCCAGCAGTTCTAGCGGGAGCGGGGGTTCCTACAATGAGCAGTTCTTC; CDR3aa: CASSSSGSGGSYNEQFF
v_gene: TRBV28; j_gene: TRBJ2-4; d_gene: TRBD1; abundance: many; CDR3nt: TGTGCCAGCAGTTTCCTTTCAACAGGGGGCAAAAACATTCAGTACTTC; CDR3aa: CASSFLSTGGKNIQYF
v_gene: TRBV11-2; j_gene: TRBJ2-7; d_gene: TRBD2; abundance: many; CDR3nt: TGTGCCAGTAGCTTACTAGTGGGAGGGCCCTACGAGCAGTACTTC; CDR3aa: CASSLLVGGPYEQYF
v_gene: TRBV5-1; j_gene: TRBJ2-1; d_gene: NA; abundance: NA; CDR3nt: TGCGCCAGCAGCCTGCTGAATGGCATCTCCTACAATGAGCAGTTCTTC; CDR3aa: CASSLLNGISYNEQFF
v_gene: TRBV7-2; j_gene: TRBJ2-3; d_gene: NA; abundance: NA; CDR3nt: TGTGCCATCTGCCCAGGACAGCACACAGATACGCAGTATTTT; CDR3aa: CAICPGQHTDTQYF
v_gene: TRBV6-2/TRBV6-3; j_gene: TRBJ2-6; d_gene: NA; abundance: few; CDR3nt: TGTGCCAGCAGTAGGGGGGGCTCTGGTGCCAACTTCCTGACTTTC; CDR3aa: CASSRGGSGANFLTF
v_gene: TRBV5-1; j_gene: TRBJ2-3; d_gene: NA; abundance: NA; CDR3nt: TGCGCCAGCAGAGACCAGGGGGGTAAGGGTACGAAGTATTTT; CDR3aa: CASRDQGGKGTKYF
v_gene: TRBV28; j_gene: TRBJ1-1; d_gene: NA; abundance: many; CDR3nt: TGTGCCAGCGCTGTGGGGGTAAGAAGGACTGAAGCTTTCTTT; CDR3aa: CASAVGVRRTEAFF
v_gene: TRBV19; j_gene: TRBJ1-5; d_gene: NA; abundance: few; CDR3nt: TGTGCCAGCACCAACGACAGTCATCAGCCCCAGCATTTT; CDR3aa: CASTNDSHQPQHF
v_gene: TRBV4-2; j_gene: TRBJ2-3; d_gene: NA; abundance: many; CDR3nt: TGTGCCAGCAGCCTCACTTTGGGGACCCAAACAGATACGCAGTATTTT; CDR3aa: CASSLTLGTQTDTQYF